A selection of T cell receptor beta chains follows, all from one sample in a study of blood T cell repertoires in COVID-19. The table came from immunoSEQ multiplex PCR; TCRdb's copy has only in-frame clones and leaves some out. The sample holds 79,000 or so clones, 86% seen once. Specimen: peripheral blood. Receptors were obtained from a human donor in a cohort sampled during active COVID-19. CDR3s include the opening cysteine and the closing phenylalanine or tryptophan. D genes are given only for firm matches. Clone sizes are given selectively: once, few, many, or a class where the clone is expanded.

cdr3_nt: TGTGCCAGCTCATCGTTAGGGGGACCCGGAGATACGCAGTATTTT
cdr3_aa: CASSSLGGPGDTQYF
v_call: TRBV18
d_call: .
clone_size: .
j_call: TRBJ2-3

cdr3_nt: TGTGCCAGTTCGGGGACAGGGGGCTATGGCTACACCTTC
cdr3_aa: CASSGTGGYGYTF
v_call: TRBV6-4
d_call: TRBD1
clone_size: .
j_call: TRBJ1-2

cdr3_nt: TGCGCCAGCAGCTTTGGGAGCGGGAGCTCCTACAATGAGCAGTTCTTC
cdr3_aa: CASSFGSGSSYNEQFF
v_call: TRBV5-1
d_call: TRBD2
clone_size: .
j_call: TRBJ2-1

cdr3_nt: TGTGCCAGCAGTTTAATCGGGGGAGCGGCCTACGAGCAGTACTTC
cdr3_aa: CASSLIGGAAYEQYF
v_call: TRBV6-5
d_call: .
clone_size: .
j_call: TRBJ2-7

cdr3_nt: TGTGCCAGTAGTATATTAGGGAGCTTGGAGCAGTACTTC
cdr3_aa: CASSILGSLEQYF
v_call: TRBV19
d_call: .
clone_size: .
j_call: TRBJ2-7

cdr3_nt: TGTGCCAGCAGTTATATCTGGACTAGCGTATCCTACGAGCAGTACTTC
cdr3_aa: CASSYIWTSVSYEQYF
v_call: TRBV6-2/TRBV6-3
d_call: TRBD2
clone_size: once
j_call: TRBJ2-7

cdr3_nt: TGTGCCAGTAGTATTAAGTGGCTCACAGATACGCAGTATTTT
cdr3_aa: CASSIKWLTDTQYF
v_call: TRBV19
d_call: .
clone_size: .
j_call: TRBJ2-3

cdr3_nt: TGTGCCAGCAGTTACTCATACGATCCTCCGGGACAGGACCCCTACGAGCAGTACTTC
cdr3_aa: CASSYSYDPPGQDPYEQYF
v_call: TRBV6-2/TRBV6-3
d_call: TRBD1
clone_size: .
j_call: TRBJ2-7

cdr3_nt: TGTGCCAGCAGCTTAGGCAGGGCAAACTCCTATAATTCACCCCTCCACTTT
cdr3_aa: CASSLGRANSYNSPLHF
v_call: TRBV7-2
d_call: .
clone_size: .
j_call: TRBJ1-6

cdr3_nt: TGTGCCAGCAGCTTAGGGGAGGGACGCCCCGCCACCCAGTACTTC
cdr3_aa: CASSLGEGRPATQYF
v_call: TRBV7-2
d_call: TRBD2
clone_size: .
j_call: TRBJ2-5

cdr3_nt: TGTGCCAGCAGCTTCGGTATGAAAGAGACCCAGTACTTC
cdr3_aa: CASSFGMKETQYF
v_call: TRBV7-3
d_call: .
clone_size: .
j_call: TRBJ2-5

cdr3_nt: TGCGCCAGCAGCTGGGGACAGGGGAGTCTGCTGTTTTTT
cdr3_aa: CASSWGQGSLLFF
v_call: TRBV5-1
d_call: TRBD1
clone_size: .
j_call: TRBJ1-4

cdr3_nt: TGTGCCAGCAGTTTAACAGCCCGCGCCGCCTACGAGCAGTACTTC
cdr3_aa: CASSLTARAAYEQYF
v_call: TRBV6-5
d_call: .
clone_size: .
j_call: TRBJ2-7

cdr3_nt: TGTGCCAGCAGCAAAAGTCTCGGACAGGGAGAACCCTACGAGCAGTACTTC
cdr3_aa: CASSKSLGQGEPYEQYF
v_call: TRBV21-1
d_call: .
clone_size: .
j_call: TRBJ2-7

cdr3_nt: TGTGCCAGCAGCCAAGGACAGTCCTACGAGCAGTACTTC
cdr3_aa: CASSQGQSYEQYF
v_call: TRBV3-1/TRBV3-2
d_call: .
clone_size: .
j_call: TRBJ2-7

cdr3_nt: TGTGCCAGCAGCTTAACGGGGGGGCTTGAAGCTTTCTTT
cdr3_aa: CASSLTGGLEAFF
v_call: TRBV7-3
d_call: .
clone_size: .
j_call: TRBJ1-1

cdr3_nt: TGCAGCGTTGGCGGGTTGGGACTATACCAAGAGACCCAGTACTTC
cdr3_aa: CSVGGLGLYQETQYF
v_call: TRBV29-1
d_call: TRBD2
clone_size: .
j_call: TRBJ2-5

cdr3_nt: TGTGCCAGCAGCTTAGGACAAAAACTAGCGGGGATTTCCTACAATGAGCAGTTCTTC
cdr3_aa: CASSLGQKLAGISYNEQFF
v_call: TRBV11-2
d_call: TRBD2
clone_size: .
j_call: TRBJ2-1

cdr3_nt: TGCGCCAGCAGCTTGGCCCCGGATCAGCCCCAGCATTTT
cdr3_aa: CASSLAPDQPQHF
v_call: TRBV5-1
d_call: .
clone_size: few
j_call: TRBJ1-5

cdr3_nt: TGTGCCAGCAGCCAGGGGTTCCGACAGGGTCGGAATGAAAAACTGTTTTTT
cdr3_aa: CASSQGFRQGRNEKLFF
v_call: TRBV21-1
d_call: .
clone_size: once
j_call: TRBJ1-4

cdr3_nt: TGCGCCAGCAGCCAAGATCGGGCTAGCGGGACACGCACAGATACGCAGTATTTT
cdr3_aa: CASSQDRASGTRTDTQYF
v_call: TRBV4-1
d_call: TRBD2
clone_size: .
j_call: TRBJ2-3

cdr3_nt: TGTGCCAGCAGCTTAGCGCGTGGGGCAGTCAATCAGCCCCAGCATTTT
cdr3_aa: CASSLARGAVNQPQHF
v_call: TRBV7-8
d_call: .
clone_size: .
j_call: TRBJ1-5

cdr3_nt: TGTGCCAGCAGCTTAGCGATGAGGGCTCGGGGTACGCAGTATTTT
cdr3_aa: CASSLAMRARGTQYF
v_call: TRBV7-9
d_call: .
clone_size: .
j_call: TRBJ2-3

cdr3_nt: TGTGCCACCTCAGGGACTAGCGGGTTCTCCTCCTACGAGCAGTACTTC
cdr3_aa: CATSGTSGFSSYEQYF
v_call: TRBV10-3
d_call: TRBD2
clone_size: .
j_call: TRBJ2-7

cdr3_nt: TGTGCCAGCAGTGAAGAGCGGGTTACCTACGAGCAGTACTTC
cdr3_aa: CASSEERVTYEQYF
v_call: TRBV6-1
d_call: .
clone_size: .
j_call: TRBJ2-7

cdr3_nt: TGTGCCAGCTCCCTGGCGGGGGGGCCGGCCTACGAGCAGTACTTC
cdr3_aa: CASSLAGGPAYEQYF
v_call: TRBV7-8
d_call: TRBD2
clone_size: .
j_call: TRBJ2-7

cdr3_nt: TGCGCCAGCAGCTTGGACGGTAAAGAATCCTCTGGGGCCAACGTCCTGACTTTC
cdr3_aa: CASSLDGKESSGANVLTF
v_call: TRBV5-1
d_call: .
clone_size: .
j_call: TRBJ2-6

cdr3_nt: TGTGCCAGCAGGGGGACACCTCTCTACGAGCAGTACTTC
cdr3_aa: CASRGTPLYEQYF
v_call: TRBV28
d_call: .
clone_size: .
j_call: TRBJ2-7

cdr3_nt: TGTGCCAGCAGAACGCAGGGGATTCAAGATACGCAGTATTTT
cdr3_aa: CASRTQGIQDTQYF
v_call: TRBV5-4
d_call: .
clone_size: .
j_call: TRBJ2-3

cdr3_nt: TGTGCCAGCAGTGAAACAGGGCGACGGAACATTCAGTACTTC
cdr3_aa: CASSETGRRNIQYF
v_call: TRBV25-1
d_call: .
clone_size: .
j_call: TRBJ2-4

cdr3_nt: TGTGCCAGCAGTTCTCGGACAGGGGGCACTGAAGCTTTCTTT
cdr3_aa: CASSSRTGGTEAFF
v_call: TRBV27
d_call: TRBD1
clone_size: .
j_call: TRBJ1-1

cdr3_nt: TGTGCCAGCTCAGCCACGGGAGGGAACATAGCCAAAAACATTCAGTACTTC
cdr3_aa: CASSATGGNIAKNIQYF
v_call: TRBV18
d_call: TRBD2
clone_size: .
j_call: TRBJ2-4

cdr3_nt: TGCGCCAGCAGCTTCGTCCCGGGACAGGGGACGGACGAGCAGTACTTC
cdr3_aa: CASSFVPGQGTDEQYF
v_call: TRBV5-1
d_call: TRBD1
clone_size: .
j_call: TRBJ2-7

cdr3_nt: TGTGCCAGCAGCGTAAATCCAGGTGTGGACACTGAAGCTTTCTTT
cdr3_aa: CASSVNPGVDTEAFF
v_call: TRBV9
d_call: .
clone_size: .
j_call: TRBJ1-1

cdr3_nt: TGTGCCAGCAGTTTATCGGCCCTAGAGGGTAGGAACGAGCAGTACTTC
cdr3_aa: CASSLSALEGRNEQYF
v_call: TRBV27
d_call: .
clone_size: .
j_call: TRBJ2-7

cdr3_nt: TGTGCCAGCAGCTTGTTCGATGAGCAGTTCTTC
cdr3_aa: CASSLFDEQFF
v_call: TRBV5-6
d_call: .
clone_size: .
j_call: TRBJ2-1

cdr3_nt: TGTGCCAGCAGTGAAGGGGCCGATGGAAATTCACCCCTCCACTTT
cdr3_aa: CASSEGADGNSPLHF
v_call: TRBV6-1
d_call: .
clone_size: few
j_call: TRBJ1-6

cdr3_nt: TGTGCCAGCAGCCCTAGCGGGAGTTCCTACGAGCAGTACTTC
cdr3_aa: CASSPSGSSYEQYF
v_call: TRBV7-9
d_call: TRBD2
clone_size: medium-sized
j_call: TRBJ2-7

cdr3_nt: TGTGCCAGCAGCTCGCTAGGCGGGACAGGACGGGTTATCTCCTACGAGCAGTACTTC
cdr3_aa: CASSSLGGTGRVISYEQYF
v_call: TRBV5-8
d_call: TRBD1
clone_size: .
j_call: TRBJ2-7

cdr3_nt: TGCAGCGTTCGCGGACTAGCGGGAGTCGGGAGGACAGATACGCAGTATTTT
cdr3_aa: CSVRGLAGVGRTDTQYF
v_call: TRBV29-1
d_call: TRBD2
clone_size: .
j_call: TRBJ2-3

cdr3_nt: TGTGCCAGTAGTCCCAGACTAGCGGGAGGAAGGAATGAGCAGTTCTTC
cdr3_aa: CASSPRLAGGRNEQFF
v_call: TRBV19
d_call: TRBD2
clone_size: .
j_call: TRBJ2-1

cdr3_nt: TGTGCCAGCAGCGTATCCCTGGGCGAAACCCTCCACTTT
cdr3_aa: CASSVSLGETLHF
v_call: TRBV9
d_call: .
clone_size: .
j_call: TRBJ1-6

cdr3_nt: TGCGCCAGCAGCCAAAGCTACACCTTGAGGAATACGCAGTATTTT
cdr3_aa: CASSQSYTLRNTQYF
v_call: TRBV4-1
d_call: .
clone_size: .
j_call: TRBJ2-3

cdr3_nt: TGTGCCAGCAGTGGTTCAGGACAGGGGTCCCCTAGCAATCAGCCCCAGCATTTT
cdr3_aa: CASSGSGQGSPSNQPQHF
v_call: TRBV6-1
d_call: TRBD1
clone_size: .
j_call: TRBJ1-5

cdr3_nt: TGTGCCAGCTCACCATCCGTACAGGGGGGCACTGAAGCTTTCTTT
cdr3_aa: CASSPSVQGGTEAFF
v_call: TRBV18
d_call: TRBD1
clone_size: .
j_call: TRBJ1-1

cdr3_nt: TGTGCCAGCAGCCAAAGCACCTACGAGCAGTACTTC
cdr3_aa: CASSQSTYEQYF
v_call: TRBV3-1/TRBV3-2
d_call: .
clone_size: .
j_call: TRBJ2-7

cdr3_nt: TGTGCCAGCAGCTTAGGCGGCAGGGTGTACGAGCAGTACTTC
cdr3_aa: CASSLGGRVYEQYF
v_call: TRBV11-2
d_call: .
clone_size: .
j_call: TRBJ2-7

cdr3_nt: TGTGCCAGCAGCGAGAGTAGCAATCAGCCCCAGCATTTT
cdr3_aa: CASSESSNQPQHF
v_call: TRBV7-2
d_call: .
clone_size: .
j_call: TRBJ1-5

cdr3_nt: TGTGCCAGCAGACAGGGGGCGTTCGTATTTGGGGAAAAACTGTTTTTT
cdr3_aa: CASRQGAFVFGEKLFF
v_call: TRBV6-6
d_call: TRBD1
clone_size: once
j_call: TRBJ1-4

cdr3_nt: TGTGCCAGCAGCTTAGCGGGCAGCAGCTCTGGAAACACCATATATTTT
cdr3_aa: CASSLAGSSSGNTIYF
v_call: TRBV7-2
d_call: .
clone_size: .
j_call: TRBJ1-3

cdr3_nt: TGTGCCAGCAGCTGGGACAGGGCGAACTCCTACGAGCAGTACTTC
cdr3_aa: CASSWDRANSYEQYF
v_call: TRBV5-4
d_call: TRBD1
clone_size: once
j_call: TRBJ2-7